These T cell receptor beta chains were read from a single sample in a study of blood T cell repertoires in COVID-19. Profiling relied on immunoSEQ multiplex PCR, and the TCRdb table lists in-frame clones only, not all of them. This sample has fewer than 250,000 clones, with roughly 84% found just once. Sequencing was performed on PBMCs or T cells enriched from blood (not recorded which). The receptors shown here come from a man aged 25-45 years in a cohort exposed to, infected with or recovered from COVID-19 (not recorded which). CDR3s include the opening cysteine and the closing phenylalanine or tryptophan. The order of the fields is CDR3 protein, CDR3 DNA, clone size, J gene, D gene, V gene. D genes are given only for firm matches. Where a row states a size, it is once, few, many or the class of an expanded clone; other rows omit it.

CATTGDAYEQYF	TGTGCAACTACAGGGGACGCCTACGAGCAGTACTTC	.	TRBJ2-7	TRBD1	TRBV28
CASSLNREPAKNIQYF	TGTGCCAGCAGTTTGAACAGGGAGCCCGCCAAAAACATTCAGTACTTC	.	TRBJ2-4	.	TRBV27
CASSNSGPYNEQFF	TGTGCCAGTAGTAATAGCGGGCCGTACAATGAGCAGTTCTTC	.	TRBJ2-1	TRBD2	TRBV19
CASSATQSSYNSPLHF	TGCGCCAGCAGCGCGACACAGAGCTCCTATAATTCACCCCTCCACTTT	.	TRBJ1-6	.	TRBV5-1
CASSAQGLALDTQYF	TGTGCCAGCAGCGCCCAGGGTTTGGCTTTAGATACGCAGTATTTT	.	TRBJ2-3	.	TRBV7-3
CASSLDVNRGRPEHTGELFF	TGTGCCAGCAGCTTAGATGTTAACAGGGGGCGACCCGAACACACCGGGGAGCTGTTTTTT	.	TRBJ2-2	TRBD1	TRBV11-3
CASSRERGSSYEQYF	TGCGCCAGCAGCCGCGAAAGGGGGAGCTCCTACGAGCAGTACTTC	.	TRBJ2-7	.	TRBV4-1
CASSQVLAGDSYEQYF	TGTGCCAGCAGCCAAGTGTTAGCGGGGGACTCCTACGAGCAGTACTTC	.	TRBJ2-7	TRBD2	TRBV3-1/TRBV3-2
CASADRGQTYEQYF	TGTGCCAGCGCGGACAGGGGGCAGACCTACGAGCAGTACTTC	.	TRBJ2-7	TRBD1	TRBV28
CASSDIHTGELFF	TGTGCCAGCAGCGATATTCACACCGGGGAGCTGTTTTTT	.	TRBJ2-2	.	TRBV9
CASSTMGSLSNQPQHF	TGTGCCAGTAGTACTATGGGGAGTCTTAGCAATCAGCCCCAGCATTTT	.	TRBJ1-5	.	TRBV19
CASSRGTVEAFF	TGTGCCAGCAGCCGAGGGACAGTTGAAGCTTTCTTT	.	TRBJ1-1	TRBD1	TRBV6-5
CASSQGWGVVTLHF	TGTGCCAGCAGCCAAGGGTGGGGGGTAGTCACCCTCCACTTT	.	TRBJ1-6	.	TRBV7-2
CASSERVGSDTQYF	TGTGCCAGCAGTGAACGCGTGGGCTCAGATACGCAGTATTTT	.	TRBJ2-3	.	TRBV6-1
CASSMDPTGLQYF	TGTGCCAGTAGTATGGATCCCACAGGGTTGCAGTACTTC	.	TRBJ2-7	.	TRBV19
CASSPLDRGELNTGELFF	TGTGCCAGCAGCCCCCTCGACAGGGGGGAATTAAACACCGGGGAGCTGTTTTTT	.	TRBJ2-2	TRBD1	TRBV3-1/TRBV3-2
CASSPATGGPWNEKLFF	TGTGCCAGCTCACCAGCGACAGGGGGTCCTTGGAATGAAAAACTGTTTTTT	.	TRBJ1-4	TRBD1	TRBV18
CATSRPPNTEAFF	TGTGCCACCAGCAGACCTCCCAACACTGAAGCTTTCTTT	.	TRBJ1-1	.	TRBV15
CASSVLQGEETQYF	TGTGCCAGCAGCGTCCTACAGGGGGAGGAGACCCAGTACTTC	.	TRBJ2-5	TRBD1	TRBV13
CASSGAGQGAYEQYF	TGTGCCAGCAGTGGAGCGGGACAGGGCGCCTACGAGCAGTACTTC	.	TRBJ2-7	TRBD1	TRBV6-1
CASLLGGSDEQFF	TGTGCCAGCCTCCTTGGGGGGAGCGATGAGCAGTTCTTC	.	TRBJ2-1	.	TRBV25-1
CASSLAKAGGLYEQYF	TGTGCCAGCAGCTTAGCAAAGGCGGGAGGGCTGTACGAGCAGTACTTC	.	TRBJ2-7	TRBD2	TRBV7-9
CASSERDTGELFF	TGCGCCAGCAGTGAGCGGGACACCGGGGAGCTGTTTTTT	.	TRBJ2-2	.	TRBV10-1
CASSDGQASGNTIYF	TGCGCCAGCAGCGACGGACAGGCTTCAGGAAACACCATATATTTT	.	TRBJ1-3	TRBD1	TRBV5-1
CATSSVRHSRAGGLDIQYF	TGTGCCACCAGCTCCGTTCGTCACTCTCGAGCGGGAGGGTTGGACATTCAGTACTTC	.	TRBJ2-4	TRBD2	TRBV15
CATPKGTSGYNEQFF	TGTGCCACCCCGAAGGGAACTAGCGGCTACAATGAGCAGTTCTTC	.	TRBJ2-1	TRBD2	TRBV24-1
CASSTTPDRRTSAQYF	TGTGCCAGCAGTACCACACCGGACAGGCGTACTAGTGCGCAGTATTTT	.	TRBJ2-3	TRBD1	TRBV27
CASSVDRGGTYNEQFF	TGTGCCAGCAGCGTGGATCGGGGCGGGACGTACAATGAGCAGTTCTTC	.	TRBJ2-1	.	TRBV9
CASTGLGYDEQFF	TGTGCCAGTACGGGACTAGGTTATGATGAGCAGTTCTTC	.	TRBJ2-1	TRBD2	TRBV6-5
CASSLGGGVQPSYEQYF	TGTGCCAGCAGCTTGGGGGGGGGCGTACAACCTTCCTACGAGCAGTACTTC	.	TRBJ2-7	.	TRBV7-8
CASSQSRGDYTNNEQFF	TGTGCCAGCAGCCAATCGAGGGGGGACTACACAAACAATGAGCAGTTCTTC	once	TRBJ2-1	.	TRBV3-1/TRBV3-2
CASSTDRNQPQHF	TGTGCCAGCTCAACGGACAGGAATCAGCCCCAGCATTTT	.	TRBJ1-5	TRBD1	TRBV18
CASSMTASGVSTDTQYF	TGTGCCAGTAGTATGACGGCTAGCGGGGTAAGCACAGATACGCAGTATTTT	.	TRBJ2-3	TRBD2	TRBV19
CASSPRLAGGDTQYF	TGTGCCAGCAGCCCGCGTTTAGCGGGTGGAGATACGCAGTATTTT	.	TRBJ2-3	TRBD2	TRBV3-1/TRBV3-2